Listed below are T cell receptor beta chains from one sample, sequenced in a study of sequential checkpoint blockade in melanoma. Generated by immunoSEQ multiplex PCR, the TCRdb table keeps only in-frame clones and is missing some. There are 30,000 to 40,000 clones in the sample; 86% occur only once, and more than 10% lies in the top ten. Sequences were derived from CD8+ T cells sorted from blood (inferred from file names), sampled from a patient given nivolumab and ipilimumab in sequence. These receptors all stem from a human donor with melanoma. The CDR3 runs from the conserved cysteine through the conserved F or W.

j_gene,v_gene,CDR3aa
TRBJ2-7,TRBV7-9,CASSIDREQYF
TRBJ2-7,TRBV27,CASSLSSTYEQYF
TRBJ1-2,TRBV6-6,CASSWMGTEDGYTF
TRBJ2-7,TRBV28,CASSWGSTYEQYF
TRBJ2-1,TRBV6-5,CATNSGGDEQFF
TRBJ2-7,TRBV6-1,CASSEYGGVTGTYYEQYF
TRBJ2-2,TRBV9,CASSVEGGMGTGELFF
TRBJ2-1,TRBV15,CATSRDTGDEQFF
TRBJ2-3,TRBV28,CASSRTIGTDTQYF
TRBJ2-7,TRBV11-1,CASSKPYRDRDSSYEQYF
TRBJ1-1,TRBV4-2,CASSQGFTGEAFF
-,TRBV2,CASRVNTYEQYF
TRBJ1-2,TRBV27,CASSLAGGGIYGYTF
TRBJ2-1,TRBV19,CASSIDGGGLAAYNEQFF
TRBJ2-1,TRBV7-6,CASSPLGNEQFF
TRBJ1-6,TRBV15,CATSRPTVPSSYNSPLHF
TRBJ2-1,TRBV14,CASSQDLLAGAAYNEQFF
TRBJ1-5,TRBV6-5,CASSYSNSHSNQPQHF
TRBJ2-7,TRBV15,CATSRGTTQTNEQYF
TRBJ2-7,TRBV4-2,CASSQDLTGRGYEQYF
TRBJ2-6,TRBV9,CASSPGANVLTF
TRBJ1-5,TRBV5-6,CASSGSGTYSNQPQHF
TRBJ1-5,TRBV19,CASSFSSGWDSNQPQHF
TRBJ2-1,TRBV7-6,CASSLEPREVLYNEQFF
TRBJ2-6,TRBV27,CASGASGANVLTF
TRBJ2-5,TRBV9,CASSVADNRVVETQYF
TRBJ1-5,TRBV9,CASSFGTGTNQPQHF
TRBJ1-2,TRBV7-8,CASRAETNYGYTF
TRBJ2-1,TRBV5-1,CASSSAGLLLGEFF
TRBJ2-3,TRBV9,CASSVGGQGPDTQYF
TRBJ1-2,TRBV7-9,CASPAGPLHYGYTF
TRBJ1-5,TRBV7-9,CASSPGQGNQPQHF
TRBJ2-1,TRBV7-9,CASSLIVNEQFF
TRBJ1-2,TRBV19,CASSSPAGYGYTF
TRBJ1-4,TRBV18,CASSLRDWGNEKLFF
TRBJ1-1,TRBV27,CASSLTGSPNTEAFF
TRBJ1-1,TRBV5-4,CASSFLGGLQAFF
TRBJ1-2,TRBV27,CASSHRGQGGYTF
-,TRBV27,CASSLSSWRDSSLEQYF
TRBJ2-7,TRBV6-5,CASSYSLDRAHEQYF
-,TRBV4-1,CASSQDQPGVSYEQYF
TRBJ2-7,TRBV14,CASSQGQGSWDEQYF
TRBJ2-5,TRBV28,CASSLYGGPRETQYF
TRBJ1-5,TRBV7-9,CASSIAGQPQHF
TRBJ2-1,TRBV5-1,CASSLVREGQFF
TRBJ2-2,TRBV11-2,CASSLPGADTGELFF
TRBJ1-1,TRBV4-3,CASSQARNTEAFF